This T cell receptor beta chain derives from a study of neoadjuvant anti-PD-1 for oral cavity cancer listed by TCRdb under 2021. Regarding the complete study: Patients mostly received three to four biweekly doses of nivolumab at 3 mg/kg before curative-intent surgical resection. For patients who did not progress, a fourth nivolumab dose was given around day 43, followed by definitive surgical resection on days 50-56. Patients with complete response, partial response or stable disease by RECIST 1.1 were defined as responders, whereas patients with progression were defined as non-responders. The parent correlative cohort had 11 to 12 patients and a response rate of 33%. Study-level results and caveats: After neoadjuvant nivolumab, significantly higher T cell clonality (Gini index) was found within PBMCs in non-responders than in responders. TCR analyses included only a few patients per response group, and the authors called for larger cohorts for validation. A higher pretreatment blood Treg/Th17 ratio correlated with both higher pretreatment blood TCRbeta clonality and lower post-treatment tumor TCRbeta clonality.

For deep sequencing, PBMC libraries mostly used around 470 ng of input genomic DNA, with six replicates for each sample. The immunoSEQ hsTCRbeta kit was used to prepare TCRbeta libraries, following the manufacturer's instructions. Sequencing of the completed libraries took place using an Illumina NovaSeq 6000 S4 flow cell after they had been pooled to approximately 3.3 nM. Per the authors' processing: Raw data preprocessing and quality control were performed with the immunoSEQ Analyzer. The analysis was limited to productive rearrangements, and each clonotype was defined by a unique CDR3 amino acid sequence. Repertoire clonality was estimated as the Gini-Simpson index, which was computed with the R package tcR. Gini indices were compared with Student's t test, and associations with tumor size change were assessed by Pearson correlation. TCRdb mirrors the immuneACCESS table, restricted to in-frame sequences. Some clones are absent from its copies; in checked studies, under half trace to an unresolved V gene, and the reason for the others is unknown. V and J calls and clone size are given by that table; D and trimming were obtained from the DNA. Within this sample are over 65,000 clones, with 85% to 90% of them counted one time only. Clones ranked in the top ten supply less than 3% of the sample.

The time point label corresponds to: after neoadjuvant nivolumab, at surgical resection. None of the patients had received prior systemic or radiation treatment, and all were newly diagnosed with stage II-IVA oral cavity squamous cell carcinoma. The cohort was composed of patients with HPV-negative, locally advanced oral cavity squamous cell carcinoma. Peripheral blood mononuclear cells were analyzed directly, without maintenance or expansion in culture. Samples were obtained from a longitudinal correlative study of a single-arm phase II trial of neoadjuvant nivolumab in oral cavity squamous cell carcinoma. Genomic DNA-based TCRbeta sequencing was performed on subject-matched pre- and post-treatment PBMCs and tumors from three responders and three non-responders. Peripheral blood mononuclear cells were collected before nivolumab treatment and were collected again after treatment, at the time of surgery. The Maxwell RSC DNA from Cells kit was used to extract genomic DNA from PBMCs.

The CDR3 sequence holds 15 residues, the cysteine and phenylalanine included. The only DNA kept is the CDR3, 45 bases in frame from the first base. CDR1 and CDR2 (SEHNR, FQNEAQ) derive from the germline V gene (reference sequence). The V and J ends are trimmed by 4 bases and 0 bases, leaving 12 bases between them. To note about this clone: No antigen is known for it. No quality values exist for individual bases; no much larger clone is one base distant.

Sequenced material: PBMCs, taken after nivolumab (anti-PD-1) treatment. The sequence joins TRBV7-9 to TRBJ1-1; TRBD1 might be the D gene, on 6 matching bases. The source of this sequence is a person aged 40 to 85 with oral cavity squamous cell carcinoma. At the DNA level, the sequence is TGTGCCAGCAGCTCCCCACAGGGTTTGAACACTGAAGCTTTCTTT. This sequence encodes CASSSPQGLNTEAFF.